Listed below are T cell receptor beta chains from one sample, sequenced in a study of T cell responses to AZD1222 COVID-19 vaccine. Sequenced by immunoSEQ multiplex PCR; TCRdb stores in-frame clones only, minus some. The sample lists about 150,000 clones, 91% occurring once. Sequenced here: peripheral blood, sampled on day 0 of AZD1222 vaccination. The origin of the receptors is an adult in good health. Both conserved end residues are part of each CDR3. D genes are given only for firm matches. Clone sizes are given selectively: once, few, many, or a class where the clone is expanded.

d_call j_call clone_size v_call cdr3_aa
TRBD1 TRBJ1-1 once TRBV10-3 CAISESGQGVTEAFF
TRBD2 TRBJ2-3 . TRBV28 CATGGSVLDTQYF
. TRBJ1-2 once TRBV7-9 CASSLALRDLTRGYTF
TRBD2 TRBJ2-1 . TRBV5-1 CASELGILADTSYNEQFF
TRBD1 TRBJ1-3 . TRBV2 CASSTRDRSSGNTIYF
TRBD1 TRBJ2-5 . TRBV15 CATSRLSGTGRQRETQYF
TRBD1 TRBJ2-5 . TRBV3-1/TRBV3-2 CASSLGTGQETQYF
TRBD2 TRBJ2-2 . TRBV11-3 CASSLGVTGGTGELFF
. TRBJ1-6 . TRBV28 CASSLGPGRNSPLHF
TRBD2 TRBJ2-5 . TRBV19 CASSTPGLAGHQETQYF
. TRBJ2-1 . TRBV6-5 CASSSPGRPSYNEQFF
TRBD1 TRBJ1-2 once TRBV4-3 CASSQGDRYYGYTF
TRBD1 TRBJ1-2 once TRBV7-2 CATPRGTENYGYTF
TRBD2 TRBJ2-1 . TRBV11-2 CASSSISGGAGNEQFF
TRBD2 TRBJ2-5 . TRBV20-1 CSASVAGGAETQYF
. TRBJ1-6 . TRBV4-2 CASSQDLQGFSYNSPLHF
. TRBJ1-1 . TRBV11-2 CASSPIPQDTEAFF
TRBD1 TRBJ1-4 . TRBV13 CASSFGTGYEKLFF
. TRBJ1-6 . TRBV6-5 CASRSQGYSPLHF
. TRBJ1-3 . TRBV6-5 CASLWNTIYF
. TRBJ2-1 . TRBV19 CATSRDEQFF
. TRBJ2-7 . TRBV7-2 CASSLAGPPANYEQYF
TRBD2 TRBJ2-7 once TRBV7-9 CASSFEASGRAYAYEQYF
. TRBJ1-6 . TRBV24-1 CATSEDSNNSPLHF
. TRBJ2-7 . TRBV5-1 CASSLEVQQGHSYEQYF
. TRBJ1-1 . TRBV4-3 CASSQEIEGAGTEAFF
. TRBJ2-4 . TRBV2 CASSVLAGIQYF
. TRBJ2-5 . TRBV6-5 CASSYSSPEETQYF
. TRBJ1-1 . TRBV5-1 CASSLGGNTEAFF
. TRBJ1-6 . TRBV27 CASTREVTRNSPLHF
. TRBJ1-5 . TRBV10-1 CASSEPGHFNQPQHF
. TRBJ1-5 . TRBV28 CASSGGTGRGPQHF
. TRBJ1-5 few TRBV19 CASSGQRDPYSNQPQHF
. TRBJ2-7 . TRBV27 CASSLSGPLIAEQYF
. TRBJ1-5 . TRBV12-2 CASRLEETDPRAHQPQHF
. TRBJ2-1 . TRBV10-1 CASSPTGRRINEQFF
TRBD1 TRBJ1-6 . TRBV27 CASSSGQDNSPLHF
TRBD1 TRBJ1-3 . TRBV6-6 CASSRRGGQGLFSGNTIYF
TRBD1 TRBJ1-3 . TRBV7-9 CASSLGQGGGNTIYF
. TRBJ2-6 . TRBV9 CASSVGGGGANVLTF
. TRBJ2-3 . TRBV5-1 CASSSTGAGGTDTQYF
TRBD1 TRBJ2-7 . TRBV6-2/TRBV6-3 CASSHRGRSYEQYF
TRBD2 TRBJ2-7 . TRBV7-2 CASSSFWREGTYEQYF
. TRBJ2-2 . TRBV5-8 CASSSGLADTGELFF
TRBD2 TRBJ2-3 . TRBV5-6 CASSDSGRTDTQYF
TRBD1 TRBJ2-7 . TRBV5-1 CASSLVPGDSEQYF
TRBD1 TRBJ1-2 . TRBV4-3 CRSNPSTGGAAYGYTF
. TRBJ1-1 . TRBV4-1 CASSQDAVNTEAFF
. TRBJ1-5 . TRBV19 CASSDRNHNQPQHF
. TRBJ2-7 once TRBV6-6 CASSYLSEVWPEQYF
TRBD1 TRBJ2-1 . TRBV6-4 CASSDGQGNNEQFF
. TRBJ2-7 . TRBV6-2/TRBV6-3 CASSYSGARQTRVYEQYF
TRBD1 TRBJ2-7 . TRBV11-2 CASSPVPGQGHEQYF
. TRBJ1-6 . TRBV30 CAWRRGVLDSPLHF
. TRBJ2-7 . TRBV10-3 CAISGKGRSSYEQYF
. TRBJ2-2 few TRBV6-1 CASSEIRAPTGELFF
. TRBJ1-2 . TRBV5-6 CASSSRDFYGYTF